Detailed here is one TCR beta chain. Within one base of it there is no much larger clone, and no base qualities were kept. This sample stems from a study of graft-versus-host responses after intestinal transplantation (dated by TCRdb to the early 2020s). About the full investigation: Recipients received multivisceral, liver-intestinal, or isolated intestinal transplants. Every recipient was given anti-thymocyte globulin induction, followed by around three years of maintenance tacrolimus and steroids. After intestinal transplantation, graft-versus-host and host-versus-graft alloreactive T cell clones were followed in the graft, circulation and bone marrow using bulk TCR-beta CDR3 sequencing. Alloreactive clones were identified by sequencing pre-transplant mixed lymphocyte reaction products and comparing these products with unstimulated pre-transplant donor and recipient T cells. The cohort enrolled 20 to 30 intestinal transplant recipients, one of whom was a retransplant, and 3 patients without pretransplant specimens were excluded. Donor T cell macrochimerism was defined as a peak of at least 4% donor T cells among recipient peripheral blood mononuclear cells. Instead of going to the commercial service, samples from a few later patients were sequenced in-house on an Illumina MiSeq and processed with MiXCR. Overall results and qualifications from the work: Conclusions were limited by the relatively low number and heterogeneity of intestinal transplant patients. GvH clones turned up in recipient bone marrow, with some appearing earlier in ileal mucosa or blood, a pattern consistent with an intestinal mucosal origin. Early after transplant, declines in HvG clones were associated with peak levels of circulating GvH clones. In patients with donor T cell macrochimerism, the allografts had high GvH to HvG T cell clonal ratios.

Reading from cysteine to phenylalanine, the CDR3 counts 15 amino acids. Here the CDR3 DNA is all that survives: 45 bases in frame from base 1. V gives up 3 bases and J gives up 0 bases, and the segment between their germline ends measures 10 bases. CDR1 and CDR2 are drawn from the germline V gene (reference sequence): MNHEY, SMNVEV. To prepare the library, the immunoSEQ multiplex PCR assay was applied. For most patients, genomic DNA was isolated with the Qiagen DNeasy Blood and Tissue Kit and shipped frozen to Adaptive Biotechnologies for TCR sequencing. High-throughput TCR-beta CDR3 sequencing of genomic DNA from most patients was performed by Adaptive Biotechnologies. The authors' pipeline ran thus. Adaptive's ImmunoSEQ software was the source of the TCR sequencing data for about 17 patients, while a few other patients were processed with MiXCR and VDJtools. To correct CD4 versus CD8 sorting errors, any sequence found in both subsets at a frequency ratio below 5:1 was removed. CDR3 nucleotide sequences shared between donor and recipient were removed because their origin could not be assigned. At least 2-fold expansion over unstimulated cells and a minimum CFSE-low frequency of 0.002% (template counts) or 0.001% (read counts) were required for clones to be classified as alloreactive. Clones were considered mappable if detected in sequenced pre-transplant spleen, lymph node, or MLR CFSE-low populations of the donor or recipient. The cumulative frequency of alloreactive clones was calculated as a percentage of all sequences, weighted by copy number. Here the immuneACCESS table is served through TCRdb, limited to in-frame sequences with V and J called. Missing clones are a known gap in these copies; in checked studies unresolved V genes cover under half, and the rest lacks a known reason. The D gene and trimming were derived from the DNA, and the V and J assignments and clone size from that table. This sample is represented by 3,500 to 4,000 clones; 40% to 45% of them were singletons. The ten largest clones add up to 5% to 7% of the sample.

The time point label for this specimen denotes: cells obtained before transplantation from donor or recipient. In the mixed lymphocyte reactions, some 200,000 CFSE-labeled pre-transplant responders were plated with some 200,000 irradiated violet-dye-labeled stimulators and cultured for 5 to 7 days. Proliferating CD3+CD4+CFSE-low and CD3+CD8+CFSE-low responder cells were FACS-sorted on a BD Influx sorter after the mixed lymphocyte reaction. The rearrangement joined TRBV27 to TRBJ2-3, with the D gene not clear enough to name. The TCR comes from a human patient who was an organ donor for intestinal transplantation. The sequenced sample was alloreactive CD8+ T cells from a mixed lymphocyte reaction culture, obtained before transplantation. Taken with the paper, the label for cell subset or site translates to: CFSE-low proliferating T cells sorted from roughly six-day pre-transplant mixed lymphocyte reaction (GvH or HvG direction). The DNA sequence follows: TGTGCCAGCAGTTTCCAAGCTCCTAGCACAGATACGCAGTATTTT. It specifies CASSFQAPSTDTQYF.